This is a list of T cell receptor beta chains from one sample in a study of OX40 agonist ivuxolimab in advanced cancers. TCRdb's copy holds only in-frame clones and misses some; the assay was immunoSEQ multiplex PCR. The sample shows 45,000 to 60,000 clones, roughly nine tenths of them seen only once. This specimen was CD4+ or CD8+ T cells sorted from blood, taken in a trial of the OX40 agonist ivuxolimab. These receptors were collected from an adult with an advanced solid tumor such as melanoma, head and neck, liver or kidney cancer. Both conserved end residues are part of each CDR3. Each record gives: CDR3 length, V gene, J gene, clone size, D gene, CDR3 protein, CDR3 DNA. D genes are given only for firm matches. Some rows have no size entry. The others give once, few or many, or a class for an expanded clone.

14,TRBV5-1,TRBJ1-1,.,.,CASSLVGGTAEAFF,TGCGCCAGCAGCTTGGTCGGGGGAACGGCTGAAGCTTTCTTT
13,TRBV7-7,TRBJ1-4,.,.,CASSLVLGEKLFF,TGTGCCAGCAGCTTAGTACTAGGGGAAAAACTGTTTTTT
16,TRBV30,TRBJ1-6,.,TRBD1,CAWSVSRRGRESPLHF,TGTGCCTGGAGTGTAAGTCGCAGGGGGCGTGAGTCACCCCTCCACTTT
16,TRBV5-4,TRBJ2-3,.,TRBD1,CASSLRAGGVADTQYF,TGTGCCAGCAGCTTGAGGGCAGGGGGCGTCGCAGATACGCAGTATTTT
14,TRBV6-5,TRBJ1-5,.,.,CASSERVSNQPQHF,TGTGCCAGCAGTGAAAGGGTTAGCAATCAGCCCCAGCATTTT
12,TRBV5-1,TRBJ2-2,.,.,CASSLGVRELFF,TGCGCCAGCAGCTTGGGGGTACGGGAGCTGTTTTTT
14,TRBV30,TRBJ2-7,.,TRBD1,CAWSEGTASYEQYF,TGTGCCTGGAGTGAGGGGACAGCTTCCTACGAGCAGTACTTC
16,TRBV27,TRBJ1-1,.,.,CASSLNSGPGYTEAFF,TGTGCCAGCAGTTTAAACTCGGGACCGGGGTACACTGAAGCTTTCTTT
15,TRBV5-1,TRBJ1-1,.,.,CASSWDRGPGAEAFF,TGCGCCAGCAGCTGGGACCGAGGCCCAGGGGCTGAAGCTTTCTTT
17,TRBV5-5,TRBJ1-5,.,.,CASSLARGQYSNQPQHF,TGTGCCAGCAGCTTGGCACGTGGACAGTATAGCAATCAGCCCCAGCATTTT
15,TRBV11-2,TRBJ1-5,.,.,CASTLKADSNQPQHF,TGTGCCAGCACCCTAAAGGCCGATAGCAATCAGCCCCAGCATTTT
15,TRBV6-1,TRBJ1-6,.,.,CASSVAGQMGSPLHF,TGTGCCAGCAGCGTCGCGGGACAAATGGGATCACCCCTCCACTTT
14,TRBV7-9,TRBJ1-2,.,.,CASSLGETAYGYTF,TGTGCCAGCAGCTTAGGCGAGACGGCATATGGCTACACCTTC
13,TRBV12-5,TRBJ2-7,.,.,CASGFGQRPEQYF,TGTGCTAGTGGTTTCGGGCAGCGCCCCGAGCAGTACTTC
15,TRBV6-5,TRBJ1-2,.,.,CASSYSPESAYGYTF,TGTGCCAGCAGTTACTCACCGGAGTCGGCCTATGGCTACACCTTC
18,TRBV7-2,TRBJ1-2,once,.,CASSSTYFGQLSWAGYTF,TGTGCCAGCAGCTCCACCTACTTTGGACAGCTGTCATGGGCTGGCTACACCTTC
12,TRBV2,TRBJ2-1,.,.,CASSEALLEQFF,TGTGCCAGCAGTGAAGCGCTTCTGGAGCAGTTCTTC
13,TRBV27,TRBJ1-6,.,.,CASSQGNYSPLHF,TGTGCCAGCAGTCAGGGTAACTATTCACCCCTCCACTTT
14,TRBV6-5,TRBJ1-1,few,TRBD1,CASSRRQGSTEAFF,TGTGCCAGCAGTCGAAGACAGGGGTCCACTGAAGCTTTCTTT